These 23 T cell receptor beta chains came from one sample sequenced in a study of shared clonotypes between healthy human individuals. The repertoire was sequenced with immunoSEQ multiplex PCR; TCRdb's copy has only in-frame clones and lacks some. The profile shows about 990,000 clones, approximately 78% of them singletons. The sequenced sample was memory CD4+ T cells from PBMCs. Indicated subset: CD45RA-negative fraction. The receptors derive from a young man in good health. Some clones in this sample may be carry-over from other donors' samples.

This chain uses TRBV29-1 with TRBJ2-5, with 7 bases lining up with TRBD2. The CDR3 is made up of 15 amino acids. J was trimmed by 5 bases and V by 2 bases; bases with no gene match: 11. Germline V gene lookup returns CDR1 SQVTM and CDR2 ANQGSEA. CDR3 residues: CSVEPLAAMGETQYF. DNA for the CDR3: TGCAGCGTTGAACCTCTAGCGGCAATGGGGGAGACCCAGTACTTC.

The CDR3 loop is CASSLGQPPNEKLFF. The CDR3 DNA sequence: TGTGCCAGCAGTTTGGGACAGCCTCCAAATGAAAAACTGTTTTTT. The chain recombines TRBV27 with TRBJ1-4; 7 positions agree with TRBD1. CDR1 and CDR2 from the germline V gene are MNHEY and SMNVEV (reference sequence). The V and J ends lost 3 bases and 5 bases, in that order; junction bases with no gene match: 6. The CDR3 loop spans 15 amino acids.

The chain has TRBV28 and TRBJ1-2; a weak D match, TRBD1 (6 bases). The CDR3 length is 13 residues. The germline V and J ends were trimmed by 7 bases and 3 bases, with 12 bases remaining between them. Germline CDR1 is MDHEN and CDR2 is SYDVKM. The CDR3 reads CASTRGADYGYTF. In DNA form, the CDR3 reads TGTGCCAGCACCAGGGGAGCCGACTATGGCTACACCTTC.

The rearrangement links TRBV5-4 to TRBJ2-7; D is ambiguous. Germline V gene data show CDR1 as SGHNT and CDR2 as YYREEE (reference sequence). The V end lost 0 bases, the J end lost 4 bases, and 8 bases lay between the germline ends. This CDR3 is 13 amino acids long. This CDR3 is CASSLALSYEQYF. The CDR3 coding sequence is TGTGCCAGCAGCTTGGCCTTGAGTTACGAGCAGTACTTC.

The chain has TRBV6-6 and TRBJ2-5; 9 nucleotides line up with TRBD1. This CDR3 contains 16 residues. From germline, CDR1 is MNHNY and CDR2 SVGAGI (reference sequence). V lost 7 bases and J lost 6; bases outside the gene matches: 15. CDR3 in amino acids: CASISLPGQGEQTQYF. The CDR3 bases are TGTGCCAGCATTTCCCTGCCGGGACAGGGCGAGCAGACCCAGTACTTC.

This rearrangement joins TRBV5-4 to TRBJ2-7, with TRBD2 identical over 10 bases. V lost 4 bases, J lost 3 bases, and 16 bases stayed unmatched. This CDR3 is 18 amino acids long. Germline loops: CDR1 SGHNT, CDR2 YYREEE (reference sequence). The CDR3 loop is CASSPGPSSGRWGYEQYF. For the CDR3, the DNA is TGTGCCAGCAGCCCGGGCCCATCTAGCGGGAGATGGGGCTACGAGCAGTACTTC.

V is TRBV5-5 and J is TRBJ2-2, with D uncertain. Trimming shortened V by 4 bases and J by 1 base, and 8 bases separated the two germline ends. CDR3 size: 14 residues. The germline V gene encodes CDR1 SGHKS and CDR2 YYEKEE (reference sequence). The CDR3 here is CASSIGMNTGELFF. In nucleotides, the CDR3 is TGTGCCAGCAGCATTGGGATGAACACCGGGGAGCTGTTTTTT.

This clone was observed a few times. The gene calls are TRBV19 and TRBJ2-5; 8 bases align to TRBD2. CDR1 and CDR2 (germline): LNHDA, SQIVND (reference sequence). The CDR3 is made up of 15 amino acids. Trimming at V came to 7 bases and at J to 2 bases, leaving 9 bases not matched to a gene. CDR3 nucleotides: TGTGCCAGTAAGCCTAGCGGGCAGCCACAAGAGACCCAGTACTTC. Translating gives CASKPSGQPQETQYF.

In regard to this clone: A read error may be the cause here, since a much bigger clone is one base away. The chain couples TRBV4-2 to TRBJ2-5; 11 bases are shared with TRBD2. CDR1 is LGHNA and CDR2 is YNFKEQ in the germline V gene. The V and J ends lost 1 base and 0 bases, in that order; junction bases with no gene match: 4. There are 17 residues in the CDR3. CDR3 in DNA: TGTGCCAGCAGCCAAGGACTAGCGGGGAGCAACCAAGAGACCCAGTACTTC. Residues: CASSQGLAGSNQETQYF.

The rearrangement joins TRBV5-4 to TRBJ2-2, with D possibly being TRBD1 (6 bases). The CDR3 has 15 residues. Trimming took off 3 bases at V and 3 bases at J, with 12 bases between the two ends. Germline CDR1 SGHNT, CDR2 YYREEE (reference sequence). The CDR3 spells CASSSAGAYTGELFF. DNA of the CDR3: TGTGCCAGCAGCTCTGCAGGGGCCTACACCGGGGAGCTGTTTTTT.

The V call is TRBV1, the J call TRBJ1-2. TRBV1 is listed as a pseudogene. The CDR3 is made up of 13 amino acids. Written as DNA, the CDR3 is TGCACCAGCAGCCGTACACTTGGACGTCGCTACACCTTC. Translation: CTSSRTLGRRYTF.

The chain recombines TRBV7-8 with TRBJ2-2; D remains ambiguous. Trimming removed 2 bases from V and 0 bases from J, with 10 bases in between. The germline V gene has CDR1 SGHVS and CDR2 FQNEAQ. The CDR3 totals 16 residues. The DNA of the CDR3 is TGTGCCAGCAGCTTACGTCGCGGATCGAACACCGGGGAGCTGTTTTTT. Translated, it gives CASSLRRGSNTGELFF.

Points on this clone: Other nucleotide sequences in the sample specify the same CDR3. The chain joins TRBV6-1 to TRBJ2-7, with D possibly matching TRBD2 (6 bases). Per germline, CDR1 MNHNS and CDR2 SASEGT. The V end lost 4 bases, the J end lost 3 bases, and 10 bases lay between the germline ends. The CDR3 covers 13 residues. The CDR3 DNA reads as TGTGCCAGCAGTGTGCTAGCGAGCTACGAGCAGTACTTC. Translating gives CASSVLASYEQYF.

The V and J genes are TRBV5-1 and TRBJ2-5; 11 nucleotides agree with TRBD1. Germline V gene data show CDR1 as SGHRS and CDR2 as YFSETQ. V was clipped by 0 bases and J by 3 bases; unmatched bases: 4. The CDR3 sequence is 16 residues long. The CDR3 protein is CASSLVGTGGKETQYF. CDR3 coding DNA: TGCGCCAGCAGCTTGGTTGGGACAGGGGGAAAAGAGACCCAGTACTTC.

V usage is TRBV2 and J usage is TRBJ2-1; TRBD2 might be the D (6 bases). Between the trimmed V and J ends, which lost 6 bases and 2 bases, there was a span of 14 bases. Germline CDR1 and CDR2: SNHLY and FYNNEI. The CDR3 length is 15 residues. CDR3 region: CASSLVERAYNEQFF. In nucleotides, the CDR3 is TGTGCCAGCAGCCTCGTAGAGCGGGCCTACAATGAGCAGTTCTTC.

The V and J genes are TRBV11-2 and TRBJ2-1, with 8 bases fitting TRBD2. There are 15 residues in the CDR3. Trimming at V came to 2 bases and at J to 5 bases, leaving 5 bases not matched to a gene. In germline, CDR1 is SGHAT, CDR2 FQNNGV. DNA for the CDR3: TGTGCCAGCAGCTTAACGCGGGAGGCCCACAATGAGCAGTTCTTC. Protein: CASSLTREAHNEQFF.

The J gene is TRBJ2-7, the V gene TRBV19, with TRBD2 matching over 7 bases. The CDR3 length is 11 residues. The germline V gene has CDR1 LNHDA and CDR2 SQIVND (reference sequence). CDR3 loop: CAAGGSYEQYF. CDR3 sequence (DNA): TGTGCGGCCGGGGGGTCCTACGAGCAGTACTTC.

This clone was detected a few times. The sample holds other DNA sequences that translate to the same CDR3. The genes are TRBV11-2 and TRBJ2-1; weak D call: TRBD2 (5 bases). Germline CDR1 SGHAT, CDR2 FQNNGV. The CDR3 is 14 amino acids. With 0 bases removed from V and 2 bases from J, the gap between germline ends came to 5 bases. The CDR3 bases are TGTGCCAGCAGCTTAGACGGGACCTACAATGAGCAGTTCTTC. It encodes CASSLDGTYNEQFF.

This clone was counted once. The chain recombines TRBV7-9 with TRBJ2-6; D is unclear. The length of the CDR3 is 13 residues. V lost 2 bases and J lost 3, with 2 bases in between. Germline values: CDR1 SEHNR, CDR2 FQNEAQ (reference sequence). Here the CDR3 reads CASSLFGANVLTF. The CDR3 region has the DNA TGTGCCAGCAGCTTATTTGGGGCCAACGTCCTGACTTTC.

This clone came up many times. The CDR3: CASRITDSYEQYF. CDR3 nucleotides: TGCGCCAGCAGAATAACGGATTCCTACGAGCAGTACTTC. The V gene is TRBV5-1, the J gene TRBJ2-7, with D unresolved. The germline V and J ends were trimmed by 5 bases and 1 base, with 10 bases remaining between them. The CDR3 sequence is 13 residues long. Per the germline V gene, CDR1 is SGHRS and CDR2 is YFSETQ.

The chain combines TRBV4-1 with TRBJ2-2; TRBD2 aligns across 7 bases. Germline V gene data show CDR1 as MGHRA and CDR2 as YSYEKL. After removal of 1 base from V and 4 bases from J, the junction contained 12 bases not matched to a gene. This CDR3 is 18 amino acids long. The CDR3 DNA reads as TGCGCCAGCAGCCAAGGGAGCAGCGGGGAGGCCTCCACCGGGGAGCTGTTTTTT. It encodes CASSQGSSGEASTGELFF.

The chain employs TRBV9 and TRBJ2-1; D is unclear. The CDR3 is 13 residues long. The germline V gene has CDR1 SGDLS and CDR2 YYNGEE. Trimming took 2 bases from V and 3 from J, leaving 6 bases between them. Here the CDR3 reads CASSVQLYNEQFF. The CDR3 bases are TGTGCCAGCAGCGTCCAGCTCTACAATGAGCAGTTCTTC. The complete variable domain, with remaining parts taken from reference TRBV9 and TRBJ2-1, reads DSGVTQTPKHLITATGQRVTLRCSPRSGDLSVYWYQQSLDQGLQFLIQYYNGEERAKGNILERFSAQQFPDLHSELNLSSLELGDSALYFCASSVQLYNEQFFGPGTRLTVL.

This clone was counted a single time. V and J are TRBV29-1 and TRBJ2-1; no clear D gene. The CDR3 covers 13 residues. The ends were cut back, 6 bases at V and 3 bases at J, with 12 bases in the middle. CDR1 is SQVTM, CDR2 ANQGSEA, per germline. CDR3 residues: CSVLGRNYNEQFF. CDR3 coding DNA: TGCAGCGTCCTCGGACGGAACTACAATGAGCAGTTCTTC.